This T cell receptor beta chain comes out of a study of T cell repertoires in cytomegalovirus infection (dated by TCRdb to about 2019). Regarding the research as a whole: Alongside well-studied HLA-B-restricted epitopes, the peptide stimulations were aimed at recently identified HLA-C-restricted CMV epitopes, whose presentation resists viral immunomodulation. Because public TCR beta signatures pointed to carriage of CMV infection together with the matching HLA type, the HLA type of each donor mattered for the analysis.

Sequencing was performed on an Illumina HiSeq 1500. TCRdb reprocessed the public reads (quality trimming at Q25 with fastp, clone calling with MiXCR) and kept in-frame beta chains. A single entry per CDR3 protein holds the most common genes and DNA from its merged rows. For this sample the table gives approximately 50,000 distinct CDR3 sequences, of which less than 20% were detected only once. The ten most abundant clones make up around 77% of the sample. CDR1 is given as SGHKS and CDR2 as YYEKEE, both from the germline V gene (reference sequence). V lost 3 bases and J lost 5 bases, and the count of bases not matched to a germline gene is 8. Including cysteine and phenylalanine, the CDR3 has 16 amino acids. CDR3 DNA is the only sequence kept; it has 48 bases, read in frame from the first base. The intended sense of this specimen's treatment or condition label: in vitro stimulation with specific CMV peptide epitopes to enrich CMV-specific T cells.

Comment on this clonotype: Its specific antigen is unknown. No base quality values were provided; no much bigger clone lies one nucleotide off.

What the authors observed across the whole study: In the ex vivo response, HLA-C-restricted CMV-specific TCR beta clonotypes were dominant, and in two of eight donors the single most frequent clonotype came from this HLA-C-restricted group. Cumulative frequency of public TCR beta family members discriminated carriers of CMV infection plus the relevant HLA type in this cohort and an independent 352-donor cohort.

The rearrangement combines TRBV5-5 with TRBJ1-6, and 7 bases in between align with TRBD1. This specimen was CD8+ T cells from cultured PBMCs, taken from culture after CMV antigen stimulation. The origin of this receptor is a human donor in good health (CMV status not recorded). Some clones in this sample may be carry-over from other donors' samples. The CDR3 here reads CASSYYGTDNNSPLHF. The DNA is as follows: TGTGCCAGCAGCTACTACGGGACAGATAATAATTCACCCCTCCACTTT.